The 9 T cell receptor beta chains in this list originate from one sample, sequenced in a study of cytomegalovirus exposure and HLA in healthy donors. PCR involved 60 Vbeta and 13 Jbeta primers. Assay: immunoSEQ multiplex PCR; the TCRdb copy retains only in-frame clones and omits some. This table holds more than 100,000 clones, 66% found once. The source material was PBMCs. The receptors originated from a woman aged 45-65 years in good health and CMV-seronegative.

This chain uses TRBV10-2 with TRBJ1-2, with 10 bases aligning to TRBD1. This CDR3 contains 16 residues. The trim removed 6 bases at V and 4 bases at J, leaving 11 bases unmatched. CDR1 is WSHSY and CDR2 is SAAADI in the germline V gene. CDR3 nucleotides: TGCGCCAGCAGCCAGGAAGGGACAGGGGCGATCTATGGCTACACCTTC. Its translation is CASSQEGTGAIYGYTF.

This clone was detected only a few times. The V and J genes are TRBV10-2 and TRBJ2-1; 10 nucleotides align to TRBD1. Germline V lookup: CDR1 WSHSY, CDR2 SAAADI. The CDR3 runs 15 residues. V gave up 6 bases and J gave up 4 bases; unmatched junction bases: 6. CDR3: CASRTRTGGYNEQFF. The CDR3, as DNA: TGCGCCAGCAGGACAAGGACAGGGGGTTACAATGAGCAGTTCTTC.

This clone was counted only a few times. CDR3 sequence: CASSRTRPTDTQYF. CDR3 nucleotide sequence: TGTGCCAGCAGCCGGACTAGACCCACAGATACGCAGTATTTT. The J gene is TRBJ2-3, the V gene TRBV27, with TRBD2 matching over 7 bases. J lost 2 bases, V lost 6 bases, and 5 bases had no gene match. The CDR3 sequence is 14 residues long. Germline CDR1 MNHEY, CDR2 SMNVEV (reference sequence).

V usage is TRBV9 and J usage is TRBJ2-5; the D gene is possibly TRBD2 (5 bases). The CDR3 contains 14 residues. The ends were cut back, 4 bases at V and 5 bases at J, with 15 bases in the middle. Per the germline V gene, CDR1 is SGDLS and CDR2 is YYNGEE. CDR3 nucleotides: TGTGCCAGCAGCACAAGTGGGAGTTCGGAGACCCAGTACTTC. Residues: CASSTSGSSETQYF.

This clone has only a few counts. In the same sample, other DNA sequences code for this CDR3. The chain has TRBV5-1 and TRBJ2-3; the D is unclear. Trimming left V 0 bases short and J 0 bases short, with 5 bases between. This CDR3 spans 14 amino acids. Germline V gene lookup returns CDR1 SGHRS and CDR2 YFSETQ. The DNA for the CDR3 is TGCGCCAGCAGCTTGGCCGTTAGCACAGATACGCAGTATTTT. It encodes CASSLAVSTDTQYF.

The V and J genes are TRBV2 and TRBJ2-5, with D possibly TRBD2 on 5 matching bases. Germline CDR1 SNHLY, CDR2 FYNNEI. The CDR3 loop spans 15 amino acids. The V end lost 2 bases, the J end lost 1 base, and 11 bases lay between the germline ends. CDR3 DNA sequence: TGTGCCAGCAGTGAACGCTTGCGGGTCCAAGAGACCCAGTACTTC. The encoded protein is CASSERLRVQETQYF.

This clone has only one observation. The chain is built from TRBV2 and TRBJ1-1; D is perhaps TRBD1 (6 bases). There are 12 residues in the CDR3. CDR1 and CDR2 from the germline V gene are SNHLY and FYNNEI. The V end lost 8 bases, the J end lost 7 bases, and 14 bases lay between the germline ends. This CDR3 is CASETGFGEAFF. The CDR3 DNA is TGTGCCAGCGAGACAGGTTTCGGTGAAGCTTTCTTT.

The rearrangement uses TRBV11-3 and TRBJ1-2, with D possibly being TRBD1 (5 bases). The CDR3 totals 14 residues. V was cut by 5 bases and J by 0 bases, with 10 bases left in between. CDR1 and CDR2 from the germline V gene are SGHNT and YENEEA. CDR3 DNA sequence: TGTGCCAGCAGCGAGTCGGGGGCTAACTATGGCTACACCTTC. This sequence encodes CASSESGANYGYTF.

This clone was found a few times. This chain connects TRBV29-1 to TRBJ2-5; D gene uncertain. V shed 5 bases and J shed 5 bases, with 6 bases lying between them. The CDR3 runs 10 residues. The germline gives CDR1 SQVTM, CDR2 ANQGSEA. The CDR3 protein is CSVLLETQYF. The CDR3 DNA sequence: TGCAGCGTTCTGTTGGAGACCCAGTACTTC.